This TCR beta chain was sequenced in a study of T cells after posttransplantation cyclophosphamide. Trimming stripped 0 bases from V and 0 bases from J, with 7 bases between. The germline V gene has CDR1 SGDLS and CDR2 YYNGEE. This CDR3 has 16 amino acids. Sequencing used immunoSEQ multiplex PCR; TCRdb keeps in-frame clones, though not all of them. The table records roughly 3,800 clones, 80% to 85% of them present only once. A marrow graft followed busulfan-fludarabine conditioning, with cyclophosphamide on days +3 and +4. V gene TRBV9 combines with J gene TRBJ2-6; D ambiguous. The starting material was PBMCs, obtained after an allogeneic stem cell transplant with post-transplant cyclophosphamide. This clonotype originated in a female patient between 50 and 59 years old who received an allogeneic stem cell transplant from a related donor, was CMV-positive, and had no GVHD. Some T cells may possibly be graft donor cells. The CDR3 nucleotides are TGTGCCAGCAGCGTAGTCGGGTTCTCTGGGGCCAACGTCCTGACTTTC. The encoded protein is CASSVVGFSGANVLTF.